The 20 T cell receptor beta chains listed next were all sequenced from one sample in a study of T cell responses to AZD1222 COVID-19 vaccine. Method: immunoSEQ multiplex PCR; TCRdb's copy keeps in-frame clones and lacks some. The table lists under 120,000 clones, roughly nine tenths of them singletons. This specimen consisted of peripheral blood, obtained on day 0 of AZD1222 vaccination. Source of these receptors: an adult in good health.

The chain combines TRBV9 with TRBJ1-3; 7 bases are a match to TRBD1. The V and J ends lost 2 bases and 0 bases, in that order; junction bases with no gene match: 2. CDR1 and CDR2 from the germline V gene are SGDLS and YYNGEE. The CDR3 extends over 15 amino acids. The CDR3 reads CASSVRDSSGNTIYF. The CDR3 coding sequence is TGTGCCAGCAGCGTTCGGGACAGCTCTGGAAACACCATATATTTT.

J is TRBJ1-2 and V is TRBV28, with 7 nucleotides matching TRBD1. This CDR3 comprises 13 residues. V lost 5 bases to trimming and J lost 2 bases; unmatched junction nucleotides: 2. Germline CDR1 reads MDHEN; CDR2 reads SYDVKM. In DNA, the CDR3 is TGTGCCAGCAGTATACAGGGGAACTATGGCTACACCTTC. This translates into CASSIQGNYGYTF.

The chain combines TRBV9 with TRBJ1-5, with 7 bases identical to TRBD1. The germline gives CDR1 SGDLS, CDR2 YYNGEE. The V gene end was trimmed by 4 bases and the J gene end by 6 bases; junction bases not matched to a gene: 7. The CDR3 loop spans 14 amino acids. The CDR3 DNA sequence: TGTGCCAGCAGCCAGGGACAGTCCATTCAGCCCCAGCATTTT. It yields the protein CASSQGQSIQPQHF.

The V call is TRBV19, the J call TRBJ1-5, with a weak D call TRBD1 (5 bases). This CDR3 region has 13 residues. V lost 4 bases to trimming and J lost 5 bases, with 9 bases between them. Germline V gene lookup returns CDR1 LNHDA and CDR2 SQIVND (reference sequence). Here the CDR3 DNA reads TGTGCCAGTAGTACGGCCAGGGATCAGCCCCAGCATTTT. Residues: CASSTARDQPQHF. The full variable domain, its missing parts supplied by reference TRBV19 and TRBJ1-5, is DGGITQSPKYLFRKEGQNVTLSCEQNLNHDAMYWYRQDPGQGLRLIYYSQIVNDFQKGDIAEGYSVSREKKESFPLTVTSAQKNPTAFYLCASSTARDQPQHFGDGTRLSIL.

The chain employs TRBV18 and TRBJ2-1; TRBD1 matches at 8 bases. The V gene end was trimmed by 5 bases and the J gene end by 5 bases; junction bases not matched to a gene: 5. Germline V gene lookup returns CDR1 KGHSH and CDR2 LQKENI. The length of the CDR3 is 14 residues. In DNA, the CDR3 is TGTGCCAGCTCAGCGGGACAGGCGAACAATGAGCAGTTCTTC. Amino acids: CASSAGQANNEQFF.

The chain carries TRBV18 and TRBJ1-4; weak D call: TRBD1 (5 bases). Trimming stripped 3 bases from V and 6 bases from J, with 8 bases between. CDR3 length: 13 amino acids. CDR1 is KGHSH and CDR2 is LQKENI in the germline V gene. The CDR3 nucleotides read TGTGCCAGCTCACCTGCGACAGATGAAAAACTGTTTTTT. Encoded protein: CASSPATDEKLFF.

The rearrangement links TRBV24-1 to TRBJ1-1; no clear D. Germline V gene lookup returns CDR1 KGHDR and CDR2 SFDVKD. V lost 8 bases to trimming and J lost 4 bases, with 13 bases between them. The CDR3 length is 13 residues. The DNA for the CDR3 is TGTGCCACCACCGCCGGCTCGGGCACTGAAGCTTTCTTT. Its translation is CATTAGSGTEAFF.

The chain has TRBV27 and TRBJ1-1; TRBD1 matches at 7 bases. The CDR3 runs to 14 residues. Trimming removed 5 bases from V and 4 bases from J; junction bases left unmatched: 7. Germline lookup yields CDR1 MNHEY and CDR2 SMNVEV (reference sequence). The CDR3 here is CASSLVQGTTEAFF. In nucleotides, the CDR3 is TGTGCCAGCAGTCTTGTACAGGGGACCACTGAAGCTTTCTTT.

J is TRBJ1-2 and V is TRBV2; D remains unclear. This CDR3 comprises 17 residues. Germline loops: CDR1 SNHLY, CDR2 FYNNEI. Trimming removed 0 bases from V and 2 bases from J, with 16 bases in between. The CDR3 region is CASSEALLGRSNYGYTF. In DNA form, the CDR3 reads TGTGCCAGCAGTGAAGCGCTTTTAGGCCGATCAAACTATGGCTACACCTTC.

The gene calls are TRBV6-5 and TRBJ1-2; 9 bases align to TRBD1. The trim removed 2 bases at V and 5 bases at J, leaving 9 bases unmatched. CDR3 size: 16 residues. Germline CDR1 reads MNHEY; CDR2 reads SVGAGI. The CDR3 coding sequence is TGTGCCAGCAGTTACCGAAACACGGGACAGGGTTATGGCTACACCTTC. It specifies CASSYRNTGQGYGYTF.

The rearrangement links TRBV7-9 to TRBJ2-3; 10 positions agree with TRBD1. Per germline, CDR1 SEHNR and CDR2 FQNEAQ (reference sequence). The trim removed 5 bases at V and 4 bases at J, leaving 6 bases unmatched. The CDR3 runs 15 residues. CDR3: CASSAGTGVADTQYF. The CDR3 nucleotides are TGTGCCAGCAGCGCCGGGACAGGGGTCGCAGATACGCAGTATTTT.

CDR3 protein: CASSVVIAGGQDTQYF. CDR3 bases: TGTGCCAGCAGCGTAGTCATAGCGGGGGGCCAGGATACGCAGTATTTT. The V and J genes are TRBV9 and TRBJ2-3; 10 bases align to TRBD2. The ends lost 0 bases at V and 6 bases at J; junction bases unmatched: 7. CDR3 length equals 16 residues. The germline V gene encodes CDR1 SGDLS and CDR2 YYNGEE.

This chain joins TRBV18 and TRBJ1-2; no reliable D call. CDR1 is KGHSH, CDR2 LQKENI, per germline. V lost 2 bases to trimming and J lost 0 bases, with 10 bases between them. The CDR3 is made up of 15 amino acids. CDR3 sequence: CASSPEPDSNYGYTF. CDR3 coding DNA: TGTGCCAGCTCACCAGAGCCAGACTCTAACTATGGCTACACCTTC.

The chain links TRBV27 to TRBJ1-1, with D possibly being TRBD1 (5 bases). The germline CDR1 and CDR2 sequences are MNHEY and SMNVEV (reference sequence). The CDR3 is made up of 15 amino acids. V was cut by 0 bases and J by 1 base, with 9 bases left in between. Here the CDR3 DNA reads TGTGCCAGCAGTTTATCGGGGGTTAAGAACACTGAAGCTTTCTTT. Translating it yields CASSLSGVKNTEAFF.

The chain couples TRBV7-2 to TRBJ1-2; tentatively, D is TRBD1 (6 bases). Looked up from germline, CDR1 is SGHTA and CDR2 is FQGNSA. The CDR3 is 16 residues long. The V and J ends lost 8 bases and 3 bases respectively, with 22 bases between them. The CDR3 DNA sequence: TGTGCCAGCGCGGGAGAATTCAGGGGCGCTGACTATGGCTACACCTTC. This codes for CASAGEFRGADYGYTF.

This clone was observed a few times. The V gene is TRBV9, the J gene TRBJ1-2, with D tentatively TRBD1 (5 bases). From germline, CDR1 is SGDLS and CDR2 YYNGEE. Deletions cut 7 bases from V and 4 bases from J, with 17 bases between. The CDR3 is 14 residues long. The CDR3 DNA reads TGTGCCAGCGGAGGAGGGACTTGGTCCTATGGCTACACCTTC. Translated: CASGGGTWSYGYTF.

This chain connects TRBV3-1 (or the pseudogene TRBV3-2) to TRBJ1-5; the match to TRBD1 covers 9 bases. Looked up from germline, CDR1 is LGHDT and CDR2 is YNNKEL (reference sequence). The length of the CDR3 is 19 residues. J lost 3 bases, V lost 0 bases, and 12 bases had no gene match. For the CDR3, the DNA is TGTGCCAGCAGCCAAGATTCCGACTACAGGGGGCGGTTCAATCAGCCCCAGCATTTT. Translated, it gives CASSQDSDYRGRFNQPQHF.

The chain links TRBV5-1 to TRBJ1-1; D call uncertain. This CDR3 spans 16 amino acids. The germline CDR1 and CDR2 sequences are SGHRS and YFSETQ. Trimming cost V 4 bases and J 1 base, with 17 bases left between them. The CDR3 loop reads CASSPQSQISNTEAFF. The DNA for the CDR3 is TGCGCCAGCAGCCCACAATCACAGATATCGAACACTGAAGCTTTCTTT.

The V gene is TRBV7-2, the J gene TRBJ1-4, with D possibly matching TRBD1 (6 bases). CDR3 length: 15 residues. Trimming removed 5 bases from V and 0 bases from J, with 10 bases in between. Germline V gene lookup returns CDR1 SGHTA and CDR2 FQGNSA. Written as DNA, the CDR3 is TGTGCCAGCAGCAGGAGGGGGTCAACTAATGAAAAACTGTTTTTT. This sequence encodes CASSRRGSTNEKLFF.

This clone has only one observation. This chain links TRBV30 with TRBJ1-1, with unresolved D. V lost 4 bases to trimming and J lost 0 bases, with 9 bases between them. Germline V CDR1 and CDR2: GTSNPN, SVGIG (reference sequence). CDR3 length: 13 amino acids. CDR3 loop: CAWKGQMNTEAFF. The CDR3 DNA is TGTGCCTGGAAAGGCCAGATGAACACTGAAGCTTTCTTT.